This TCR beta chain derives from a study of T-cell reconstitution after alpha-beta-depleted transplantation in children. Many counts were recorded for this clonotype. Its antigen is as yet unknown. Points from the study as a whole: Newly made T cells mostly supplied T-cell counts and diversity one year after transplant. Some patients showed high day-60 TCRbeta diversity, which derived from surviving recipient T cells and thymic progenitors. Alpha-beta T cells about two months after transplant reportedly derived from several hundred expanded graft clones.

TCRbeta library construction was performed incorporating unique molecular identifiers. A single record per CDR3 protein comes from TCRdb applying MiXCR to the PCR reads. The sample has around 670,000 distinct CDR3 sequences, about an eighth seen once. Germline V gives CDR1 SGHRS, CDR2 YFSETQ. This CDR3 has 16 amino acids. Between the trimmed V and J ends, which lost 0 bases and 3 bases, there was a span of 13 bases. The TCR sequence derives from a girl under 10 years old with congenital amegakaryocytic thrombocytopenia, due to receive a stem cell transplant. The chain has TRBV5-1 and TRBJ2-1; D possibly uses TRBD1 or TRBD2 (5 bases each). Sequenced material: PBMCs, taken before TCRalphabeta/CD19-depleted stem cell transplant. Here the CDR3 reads CASSLAPGTGYNEQFF. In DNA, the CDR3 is TGCGCCAGCAGCTTGGCCCCAGGGACGGGCTACAATGAGCAGTTCTTC.